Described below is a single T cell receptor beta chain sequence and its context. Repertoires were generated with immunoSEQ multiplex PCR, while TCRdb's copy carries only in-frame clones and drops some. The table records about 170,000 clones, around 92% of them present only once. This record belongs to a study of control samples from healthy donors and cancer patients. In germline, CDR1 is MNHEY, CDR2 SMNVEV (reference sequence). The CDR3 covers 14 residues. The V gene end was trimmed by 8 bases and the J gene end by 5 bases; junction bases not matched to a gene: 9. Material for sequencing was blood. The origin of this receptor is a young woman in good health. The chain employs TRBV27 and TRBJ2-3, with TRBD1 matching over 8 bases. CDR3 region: CASSTRGLGDTQYF. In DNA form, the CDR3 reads TGTGCCAGCTCTACCAGGGGGCTGGGAGATACGCAGTATTTT.